A selection of T cell receptor beta chains follows, all from one sample in a study of CD8 T cells in ankylosing spondylitis. Each CDR3 protein is one row after TCRdb ran MiXCR on the 5' RACE reads. The profile shows under 850,000 distinct CDR3 sequences, roughly 20% of them singletons. Sample: blood, either unsorted or a sorted T cell fraction (not recorded which). Every receptor here comes from a male donor with ankylosing spondylitis. Each CDR3 is given with its conserved first and last residue. The D gene is left open where the match is weak. Size values are once, few and many counts, or a class for expanded clones, and some rows have none.

D	V	length	J	size	DNA	CDR3
TRBD2	TRBV7-2	17	TRBJ2-1	few	TGTGCCAGCAGCTTAGCGCCCCTAGCGGGAGAGTCTGGTGAGCAGTTCTTC	CASSLAPLAGESGEQFF
.	TRBV6-4	14	TRBJ2-3	few	TGTGCCAGCAGTGACGGGGTAGGGACAGATACGCAGTATTTT	CASSDGVGTDTQYF
TRBD1	TRBV5-1	15	TRBJ1-6	many	TGCGCCAGCAGCTTAGGGGACAGGGATAATTCACCCCTCCACTTT	CASSLGDRDNSPLHF
.	TRBV25-1	13	TRBJ1-2	few	TGTGCCAGCAGTGCCCAGGGATCCTATGGCTACACCTTC	CASSAQGSYGYTF
.	TRBV7-9	16	TRBJ2-1	.	TGTGCCAGCAGCTTCATTCCGTCTGGGGGCCGCAATGAGCAGTTCTTC	CASSFIPSGGRNEQFF
TRBD2	TRBV15	11	TRBJ2-1	.	TGTGCCACCGGAGCGGGAGTCGGTGTGTTCTTC	CATGAGVGVFF
TRBD2	TRBV20-1	14	TRBJ2-7	few	TGCAGTGCTACCGGACTAGCGGCCTCCTACGAGCAGTACTTC	CSATGLAASYEQYF
.	TRBV5-5	13	TRBJ2-2	once	TGTGCCAGCAGCTCCGGGGCCACCGGGGAGCTGTTTTTT	CASSSGATGELFF
.	TRBV12-3/TRBV12-4	12	TRBJ2-7	many	TGTGCCAGCAGTTTCTACGGAGACGAGCAGTACTTC	CASSFYGDEQYF
TRBD2	TRBV5-5	17	TRBJ2-1	.	TGTGCCAGCAGCTTGTTTAGGCAGCGGGAGTTGGTCAATGAGCAGTTCTTC	CASSLFRQRELVNEQFF
.	TRBV20-1	12	TRBJ1-1	few	TGCAGTGCTATTTGGGGAGACAGTGAAGCTTTCTTT	CSAIWGDSEAFF
TRBD1	TRBV5-6	16	TRBJ1-6	few	TGTGCCAGCAGCCCGGACAGGGGCCTTGATAATTCACCCCTCCACTTT	CASSPDRGLDNSPLHF
.	TRBV29-1	12	TRBJ2-7	few	TGCAGCGTTGTCGACAGTAACTACGAGCAGTACTTC	CSVVDSNYEQYF
.	TRBV20-1	14	TRBJ2-3	many	TGCAGTGCTCCCCGTGGCGGGAGCACAGATACGCAGTATTTT	CSAPRGGSTDTQYF
.	TRBV4-2	15	TRBJ2-1	.	TGTGCCAGCAGCCAATCCAAACAGGGATACAATGAGCAGTTCTTC	CASSQSKQGYNEQFF
TRBD2	TRBV20-1	15	TRBJ2-3	.	TGCAGTGTGGAGACTAGCGGTACCAGCACAGATACGCAGTATTTT	CSVETSGTSTDTQYF
.	TRBV20-1	16	TRBJ2-1	few	TGCAGTGCTAGAGATTTGCTCTCCAGCTCCTACAATGAGCAGTTCTTC	CSARDLLSSSYNEQFF
TRBD2	TRBV12-3/TRBV12-4	13	TRBJ2-1	.	TGTGCCAGTTGTCGGCTAGCGGGTAATGAGCAGTTCTTC	CASCRLAGNEQFF
TRBD1	TRBV29-1	16	TRBJ2-7	.	TGCAGCGTTGAAGAAGGCGCCGGGACAGGGCCCTCGGAGCAGTACTTC	CSVEEGAGTGPSEQYF
TRBD1	TRBV12-3/TRBV12-4	15	TRBJ1-2	few	TGTGCCAGCAGTTCGTACCGGGACAGGGGTTATGGCTACACCTTC	CASSSYRDRGYGYTF
.	TRBV18	12	TRBJ1-1	few	TGTGCCAGCTCACCCGGGTCCCCTGAAGCTTTCTTT	CASSPGSPEAFF
TRBD1	TRBV5-1	14	TRBJ2-5	few	TGCGCCAGCAGCCAAGGACAGGCTAGGGAGACCCAGTACTTC	CASSQGQARETQYF
.	TRBV4-2	12	TRBJ2-7	.	TGTGCCAGCAGCCAAGGTGCGGGCGAGCAGTACTTC	CASSQGAGEQYF
.	TRBV11-1	18	TRBJ1-1	once	TGTGCCAGCAGCCCAGGGACACGACCAAGAAGCGGGGTCACTGAAGCTTTCTTT	CASSPGTRPRSGVTEAFF
TRBD2	TRBV7-9	17	TRBJ2-3	.	TGTGCCAGCAGCTTATCTAGCGGGAGGAGGAGCACAGATACGCAGTATTTT	CASSLSSGRRSTDTQYF
.	TRBV2	14	TRBJ2-7	.	TGTGCCAGCACCTTGAGGACTATCGGCTACGAGCAGTACTTC	CASTLRTIGYEQYF
.	TRBV12-3/TRBV12-4	15	TRBJ1-2	.	TGTGCCAGCAGAACCGGGACTCAGAATAGATATGGCTACACCTTC	CASRTGTQNRYGYTF
TRBD1	TRBV3-1	15	TRBJ2-3	.	TGTGCCAGCAGCCCTCCGACAGGGGCAGGGCGGACGCAGTATTTT	CASSPPTGAGRTQYF
.	TRBV29-1	12	TRBJ2-5	few	TGCAGCGCGCGGGGACTGAAAGAGACCCAGTACTTC	CSARGLKETQYF
TRBD2	TRBV9	15	TRBJ2-3	few	TGTGCCAGCAGCGGATGGACTAGTTTTTTGGATACGCAGTATTTT	CASSGWTSFLDTQYF
.	TRBV12-3/TRBV12-4	15	TRBJ2-1	.	TGTGCCAGCAGTTTGGGGCGGGGGCCCTTTTTTGAGCAGTTCTTC	CASSLGRGPFFEQFF
.	TRBV19	12	TRBJ1-4	.	TGTGCCAGCGGGACCCGTAATGAAAAACTGTTTTTT	CASGTRNEKLFF
.	TRBV14	12	TRBJ2-1	.	TGTGCCAGCAGCTCATACATCAATGAGCAGTTCTTC	CASSSYINEQFF
.	TRBV15	18	TRBJ1-3	once	TGTGCCACCAGCAGAGACTGGGGGTACAAACCTTCGGGGAACACCATATATTTT	CATSRDWGYKPSGNTIYF
TRBD1	TRBV14	13	TRBJ2-7	.	TGTGCCAGCTCTCAGGGGGTCCCCTACGAGCAGTACTTC	CASSQGVPYEQYF
.	TRBV4-2	12	TRBJ2-7	few	TGTGCCAGCAGCCTCACCGACCACGAGCAGTACTTC	CASSLTDHEQYF
TRBD1	TRBV15	15	TRBJ1-1	.	TGTGCCACCAGCGAGGGGCCGGACAGGGGGACTGAAGCTTTCTTT	CATSEGPDRGTEAFF
.	TRBV19	13	TRBJ1-5	few	TGTGCCAGTAGCGTACAGGGTGATCAGCCCCAGCATTTT	CASSVQGDQPQHF
.	TRBV27	16	TRBJ2-6	.	TGTGCCAGCAGGGACAGTGCTAGCTCTGGGGCCAACGTCCTGACTTTC	CASRDSASSGANVLTF
.	TRBV6-1	13	TRBJ1-1	.	TGTGCCAGCAGTAGTCCGGGGATCCAAACGGCTTTCTTT	CASSSPGIQTAFF
.	TRBV5-1	14	TRBJ2-1	.	TGCGCCAGCAGCTCCCCAGGGTCGCGCAATGAGCAGTTCTTC	CASSSPGSRNEQFF
.	TRBV20-1	14	TRBJ2-1	many	TGCAGTGCTAGAGGGGTTAGCGGTTACAATGAGCAGTTCTTC	CSARGVSGYNEQFF
.	TRBV12-3/TRBV12-4	14	TRBJ1-6	few	TGTGCCAGCAGAGGCGACAGCCATAATTCACCCCTCCACTTT	CASRGDSHNSPLHF
TRBD1	TRBV5-1	16	TRBJ2-3	many	TGCGCCAGCAGCCAACTACAGGGGGCCTACGCAGATACGCAGTATTTT	CASSQLQGAYADTQYF
TRBD2	TRBV24-1	15	TRBJ2-1	few	TGTGCCACCGCAGAATCTGGGACTAGCGGCTCCGAGCAGTTCTTC	CATAESGTSGSEQFF
.	TRBV20-1	13	TRBJ1-4	.	TGCAGTGCCCCAACGGGGGGTGGGGAAAAACTGTTTTTT	CSAPTGGGEKLFF
.	TRBV27	14	TRBJ2-7	.	TGTGCCAGCAGTTTATCGCCGGGACCCTACGAGCAGTACTTC	CASSLSPGPYEQYF
.	TRBV28	15	TRBJ2-1	.	TGTGCCAGCAGTTTAACGGGACTTCAATACAATGAGCAGTTCTTC	CASSLTGLQYNEQFF
.	TRBV11-2	17	TRBJ1-1	.	TGTGCCAGCAGCCAAACAGGGTATGTGAGTAAGGACACTGAAGCTTTCTTT	CASSQTGYVSKDTEAFF
.	TRBV11-2	15	TRBJ2-5	few	TGTGCCAGCAGCTTAATTCGTGGAGGGTGGGAGACCCAGTACTTC	CASSLIRGGWETQYF
.	TRBV20-1	13	TRBJ1-1	.	TGCAGTGCTAGTGTAGGGGTTAACACTGAAGCTTTCTTT	CSASVGVNTEAFF
TRBD2	TRBV20-1	14	TRBJ2-7	few	TGCAGTGCAAACGCGCCTAGCGGCTCCTACGAGCAGTACTTC	CSANAPSGSYEQYF
.	TRBV20-1	10	TRBJ2-7	.	TGCAGTGCCGGGGATGTGGAGCAGTACTTC	CSAGDVEQYF
.	TRBV4-1	16	TRBJ1-2	.	TGCGCCAGCAGCCAAGATAGGGGCAGGGTGGACTATGGCTACACCTTC	CASSQDRGRVDYGYTF